This T cell receptor beta chain is from a study of beta chain features in type 1 diabetes (dated by TCRdb to the late 2010s). Regarding the study in general: Mean age, gender distribution, total cell number and subset yield did not differ between patients and healthy donors. In the study, recently diagnosed type 1 diabetes patients and matched healthy donors were compared on the TCRB repertoires of their sorted circulating CD4+ T cell subsets. Whereas all 30 or so donors provided naive and central memory subsets, regulatory and stem cell-like memory subsets were isolated from just 8 patients and about eight healthy donors. Across all samples, around 100 million sorted cells were examined, and cell number per subset correlated strongly with RNA yield. Beyond this particular receptor, the publication reports: Sequencing cDNA rather than genomic DNA could over-represent highly expressing activated cells, although activation and CD3 levels did not differ between groups. Because the HLA sub-analyses included only small numbers of individuals, any influence of HLA type on TCRB rearrangement was left unresolved. The naive, central memory and regulatory TCRB repertoires appeared to resemble one another more closely among patients than among healthy donors. In all four CD4+ subsets, TCRB CDR3 length was moderately but significantly shorter in type 1 diabetes patients. PCR may preferentially amplify shorter templates, but because patient and control samples were amplified and corrected together, any resulting skew would affect both groups equally. Patients with type 1 diabetes made fewer insertions and deleted more nucleotides at VDJ recombination sites, implying thymic rearrangement abnormalities.

The High Capacity cDNA Reverse Transcription Kit was used to reverse transcribe all of the isolated RNA, meaning that expressed TCRB transcripts were what got sequenced. Deep immunoSEQ sequencing was applied to naive, central memory and regulatory T cell samples, giving an average of about 3.6 million total reads per sample. Sorted cells were lysed in RLT buffer and RNA was extracted with DNase-treated RNeasy Micro or Mini kits, depending on cell number. To prevent cross-contamination, each cell subset was processed individually, whereas patient and healthy donor samples were processed jointly. TCRB sequences were amplified from cDNA with the immunoSEQ multiplex PCR, producing 87-bp fragments spanning the CDR3 region. The amplicons were sequenced using the Illumina HiSeq platform. The authors processed their data as follows. PCR bias was computationally corrected using synthetic template baselines, reads within Hamming distance 2 were collapsed, and singletons that could not be merged were discarded. By aligning reads against IMGT, V, D and J genes, CDR3 length, and insertions or deletions at six rearrangement sites were assigned. Clonotype counts were normalized to sorted cell number within each subset before computing true diversity and Gini coefficients with the tcR R package. The overlap coefficient, calculated on TCRB nucleotide sequences, was used to measure repertoire sharing. As a proxy for the pre-selection repertoire, out-of-frame TCRB sequences from naive cells were analyzed. As stored in TCRdb, this immuneACCESS dataset retains in-frame rearrangements with V and J assigned. A fraction of the clones does not appear; measured against another copy, unresolved V genes explain less than half of the discrepancy, and the remainder lacks a known reason. V and J calls and clone size are copied from that table; D and trimming were computed from the DNA. This sample comprises 350,000 to 450,000 clones, approximately 15% of them detected only once. The leading ten clones occupy roughly 0.04% of the sample.

This clone occurred a few times. Its cognate antigen has yet to be identified. No much larger clonotype is one base removed from it; base qualities were not supplied. Each donor gave one peripheral blood draw, around 0.12 L on average, collected into heparinised tubes. Using a panel that included CD45RO, CCR7, CD25, CD127, CD95 and CD27, naive, central memory, regulatory and stem cell-like memory CD4+ T cells were sorted on a BD FACSAria II. Every sorted population had a purity above 95%. PBMCs were isolated right away by Lymphoprep density gradient centrifugation and were stained directly, without culture. So that batch effects would be minimized, each experiment stained and sorted samples in pairs, pairing one healthy donor with one patient. Counted from cysteine to phenylalanine, this CDR3 has 15 amino acids. Just CDR3 DNA is preserved here, 45 bases in frame from base 1. At the junction V is shortened by 2 bases and J by 0 bases; bases outside the gene matches: 7. CDR1 and CDR2 were assigned from the germline V gene as SQVTM and ANQGSEA.

Material: naive CD4+ T cells from blood. The cell subset or site label on this specimen signifies: true naive CD4+ T cells. The source of this sequence is a man under 40 in good health. In this chain, TRBV29-1 is recombined with TRBJ2-7; 7 bases in between match TRBD1. The bases read TGCAGCGTTGAAATGACAGGGTGGGACTCCTACGAGCAGTACTTC. Its coded protein is CSVEMTGWDSYEQYF.